This T cell receptor (beta chain) was recovered during a study of response to subunit inactivated influenza vaccine. TCRdb re-derived calls from the RT-PCR reads in MiXCR, one entry per CDR3 protein. The profile shows about half a million distinct CDR3 sequences, 9.5% to 12% of them singletons. Trimming took 5 bases from V and 5 from J, leaving 18 bases between them. The CDR3 length is 15 residues. This clonotype was counted between two and nine times. The receptor was isolated from a man aged 45-65 years who received an inactivated influenza vaccine. Here the sequenced sample was PBMCs from blood, taken about 40 days after vaccination. The chain is built from TRBV12-3 or TRBV12-4 and TRBJ1-1; weak D call: TRBD1 (6 bases). CDR3 residues: CASSPKTGILTEAFF. The DNA for the CDR3 is TGTGCCAGCAGTCCGAAAACAGGGATATTAACTGAAGCTTTCTTT.